The entry below describes one T cell receptor beta chain. Its antigen is still unknown. This CDR3 has 14 residues. J was trimmed by 3 bases and V by 6 bases; bases with no gene match: 4. Germline V lookup: CDR1 MNHEY, CDR2 SVGEGT. This entry comes from a study of T-cell memory formation after mild COVID-19. As for the study in general: There were largely donor-specific TCR clusters.

Broader study findings: Later expanders leaned toward CD4+, whereas clones contracting from day 15 to 85 were balanced CD4/CD8. Of the contracting clones, CD4+ ones lay mainly in CM and EM, and CD8+ ones in EMRA. Pre-infection memory harbored some responding clones, suggesting cross-reactive memory joined.

TCRdb passed the 5' RACE reads through MiXCR, listing each CDR3 protein once. The data show 250,000 to 300,000 distinct CDR3 sequences, with 15% to 20% seen just once and roughly 22% held by the top ten. This TCR derives from a man aged 18-30 years who had mild COVID-19 (a few samples of this study predate the infection). Cell type and time point are not known. Sequencing was carried out using PBMCs or a T cell subset sorted from them (not recorded which). The chain is built from TRBV6-2 or TRBV6-3 and TRBJ2-1; 8 positions match TRBD2. The CDR3 coding sequence is TGTGCCAGCAGGAGGACTAGCAGCTACAATGAGCAGTTCTTC. Translating it yields CASRRTSSYNEQFF.